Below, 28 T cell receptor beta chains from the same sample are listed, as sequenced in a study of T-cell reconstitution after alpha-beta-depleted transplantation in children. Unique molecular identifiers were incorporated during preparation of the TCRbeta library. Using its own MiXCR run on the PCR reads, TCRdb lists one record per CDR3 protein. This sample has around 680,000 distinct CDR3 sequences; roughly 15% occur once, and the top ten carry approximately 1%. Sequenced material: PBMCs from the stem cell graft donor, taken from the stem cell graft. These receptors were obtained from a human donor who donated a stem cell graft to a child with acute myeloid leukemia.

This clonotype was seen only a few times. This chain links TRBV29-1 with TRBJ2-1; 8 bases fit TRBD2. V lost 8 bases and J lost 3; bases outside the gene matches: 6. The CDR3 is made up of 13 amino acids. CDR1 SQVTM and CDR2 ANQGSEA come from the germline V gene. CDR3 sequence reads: CSLGAGGYNEQFF. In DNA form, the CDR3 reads TGCAGCCTCGGGGCGGGGGGCTACAATGAGCAGTTCTTC.

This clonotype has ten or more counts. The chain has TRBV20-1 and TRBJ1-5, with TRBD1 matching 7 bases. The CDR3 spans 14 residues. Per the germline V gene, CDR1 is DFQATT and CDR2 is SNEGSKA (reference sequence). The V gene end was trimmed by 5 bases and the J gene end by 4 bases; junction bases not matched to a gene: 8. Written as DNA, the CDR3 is TGCAGTGCTTTCGGACAGGCCTGGAATCAGCCCCAGCATTTT. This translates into CSAFGQAWNQPQHF.

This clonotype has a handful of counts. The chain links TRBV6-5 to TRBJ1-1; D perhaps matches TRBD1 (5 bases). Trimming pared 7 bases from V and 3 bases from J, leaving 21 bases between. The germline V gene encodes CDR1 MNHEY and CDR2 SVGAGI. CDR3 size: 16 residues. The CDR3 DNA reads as TGTGCCAGCATTTCCGTACCGGGACGGGGGGACACTGAAGCTTTCTTT. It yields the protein CASISVPGRGDTEAFF.

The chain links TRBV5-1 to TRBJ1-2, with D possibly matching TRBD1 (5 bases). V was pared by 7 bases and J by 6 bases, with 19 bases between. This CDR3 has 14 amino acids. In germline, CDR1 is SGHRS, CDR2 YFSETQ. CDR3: CASSGWDARDGYTF. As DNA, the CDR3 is TGCGCCAGCTCGGGCTGGGACGCCCGTGATGGCTACACCTTC.

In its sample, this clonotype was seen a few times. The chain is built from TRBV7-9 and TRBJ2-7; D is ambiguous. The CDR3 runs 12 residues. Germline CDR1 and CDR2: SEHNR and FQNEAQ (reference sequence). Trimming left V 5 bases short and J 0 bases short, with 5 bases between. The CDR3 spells CASSVDSYEQYV. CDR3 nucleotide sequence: TGTGCCAGCAGCGTAGACTCCTACGAGCAGTACGTC.

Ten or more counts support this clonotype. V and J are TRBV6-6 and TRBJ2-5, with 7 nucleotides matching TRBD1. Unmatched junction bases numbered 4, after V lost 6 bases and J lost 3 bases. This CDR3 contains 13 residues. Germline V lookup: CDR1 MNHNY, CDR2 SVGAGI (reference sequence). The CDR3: CASSPDRKETQYF. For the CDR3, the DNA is TGTGCCAGCAGCCCGGACAGGAAAGAGACCCAGTACTTC.

CDR3 sequence: CASSYLGTPSQETQYF. DNA of the CDR3: TGTGCCAGCAGTTACTTAGGGACGCCCAGCCAAGAGACCCAGTACTTC. The J gene is TRBJ2-5, the V gene TRBV6-2 or TRBV6-3; D might be TRBD1 or TRBD2, each matching 5 bases. This CDR3 spans 16 amino acids. In germline, CDR1 is MNHEY, CDR2 SVGEGT. V was pared by 1 base and J by 1 base, with 13 bases between.

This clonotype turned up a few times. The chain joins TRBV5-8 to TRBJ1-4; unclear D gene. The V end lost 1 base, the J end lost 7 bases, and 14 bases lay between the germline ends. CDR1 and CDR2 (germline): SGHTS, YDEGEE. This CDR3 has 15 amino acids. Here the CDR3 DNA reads TGTGCCAGCAGCTTGCGTCCTCCCGGAGGTGAAAAACTGTTTTTT. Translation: CASSLRPPGGEKLFF. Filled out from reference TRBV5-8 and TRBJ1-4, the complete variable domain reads EAGVTQSPTHLIKTRGQQATLRCSPISGHTSVYWYQQALGLGLQFLLWYDEGEERNRGNFPPRFSGRQFPNYSSELNVNALELEDSALYLCASSLRPPGGEKLFFGSGTQLSVL.

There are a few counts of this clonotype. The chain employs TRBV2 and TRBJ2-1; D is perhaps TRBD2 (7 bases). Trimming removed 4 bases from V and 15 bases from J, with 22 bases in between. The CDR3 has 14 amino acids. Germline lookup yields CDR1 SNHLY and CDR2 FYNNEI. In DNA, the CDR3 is TGTGCCAGCAGTGGTGGTAGGGCGGGGGCCATGTGGTTCTTC. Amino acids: CASSGGRAGAMWFF.

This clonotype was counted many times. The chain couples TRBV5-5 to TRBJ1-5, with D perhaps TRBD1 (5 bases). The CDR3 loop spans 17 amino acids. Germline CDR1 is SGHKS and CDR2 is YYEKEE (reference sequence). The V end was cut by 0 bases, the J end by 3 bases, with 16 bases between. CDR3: CASSLEGTSYHNQPQHF. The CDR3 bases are TGTGCCAGCAGCTTGGAAGGGACCTCATATCACAATCAGCCCCAGCATTTT. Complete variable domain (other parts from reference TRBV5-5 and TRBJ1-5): DAGVTQSPTHLIKTRGQQVTLRCSPISGHKSVSWYQQVLGQGPQFIFQYYEKEERGRGNFPDRFSARQFPNYSSELNVNALLLGDSALYLCASSLEGTSYHNQPQHFGDGTRLSIL.

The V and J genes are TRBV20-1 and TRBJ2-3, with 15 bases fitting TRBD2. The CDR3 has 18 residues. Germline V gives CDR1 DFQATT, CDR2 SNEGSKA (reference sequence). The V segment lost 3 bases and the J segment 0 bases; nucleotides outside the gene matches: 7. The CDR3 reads CSASGLAGGPGSTDTQYF. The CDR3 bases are TGCAGTGCTAGTGGACTAGCGGGGGGGCCCGGTAGCACAGATACGCAGTATTTT.

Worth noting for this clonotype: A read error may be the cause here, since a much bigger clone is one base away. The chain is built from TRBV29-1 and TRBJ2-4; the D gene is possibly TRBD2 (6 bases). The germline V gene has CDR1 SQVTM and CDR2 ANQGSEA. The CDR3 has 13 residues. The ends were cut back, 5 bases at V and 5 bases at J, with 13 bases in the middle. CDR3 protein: CSVRLVFQNIQYF. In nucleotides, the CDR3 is TGCAGCGTTAGACTAGTTTTCCAAAACATTCAGTACTTC.

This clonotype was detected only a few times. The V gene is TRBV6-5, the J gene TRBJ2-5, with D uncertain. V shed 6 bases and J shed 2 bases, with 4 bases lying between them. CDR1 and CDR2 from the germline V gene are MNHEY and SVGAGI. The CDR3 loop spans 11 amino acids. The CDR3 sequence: CASRMQETQYF. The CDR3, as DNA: TGTGCCAGCAGGATGCAAGAGACCCAGTACTTC.

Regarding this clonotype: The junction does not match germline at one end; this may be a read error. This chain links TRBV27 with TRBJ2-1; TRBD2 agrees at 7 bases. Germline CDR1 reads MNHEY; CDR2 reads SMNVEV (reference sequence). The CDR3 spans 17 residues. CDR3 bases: TGTGCCGGCAGTCCCCGGATAGCGGGTGTCTCCTACAATGAGCAGTTCTTC. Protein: CAGSPRIAGVSYNEQFF.

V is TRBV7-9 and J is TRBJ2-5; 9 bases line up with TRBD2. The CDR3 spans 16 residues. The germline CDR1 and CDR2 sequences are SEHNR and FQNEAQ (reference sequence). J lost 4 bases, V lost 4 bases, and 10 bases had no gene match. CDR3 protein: CASSSPTAGGPETQYF. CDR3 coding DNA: TGTGCCAGCAGCTCTCCCACGGCGGGGGGGCCAGAGACCCAGTACTTC.

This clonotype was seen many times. CDR3 in DNA: TGTGCCAGCTCACCACCGAATCGGGGAGGGCCCGCAGATACGCAGTATTTT. Amino acids: CASSPPNRGGPADTQYF. This chain uses TRBV18 with TRBJ2-3, with 7 bases matching TRBD2. Trimming cost V 0 bases and J 4 bases; bases outside gene matches: 10. This CDR3 region has 17 residues. Germline CDR1 and CDR2: KGHSH and LQKENI. The variable domain in full, completed from reference TRBV18 and TRBJ2-3, reads NAGVMQNPRHLVRRRGQEARLRCSPMKGHSHVYWYRQLPEEGLKFMVYLQKENIIDESGMPKERFSAEFPKEGPSILRIQQVVRGDSAAYFCASSPPNRGGPADTQYFGPGTRLTVL.

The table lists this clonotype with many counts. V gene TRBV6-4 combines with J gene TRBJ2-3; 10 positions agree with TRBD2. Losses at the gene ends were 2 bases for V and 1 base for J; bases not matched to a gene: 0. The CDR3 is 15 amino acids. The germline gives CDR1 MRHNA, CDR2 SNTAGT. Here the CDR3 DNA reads TGTGCCAGCAGTGACCTAGCGGGGGGCACAGATACGCAGTATTTT. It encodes CASSDLAGGTDTQYF.

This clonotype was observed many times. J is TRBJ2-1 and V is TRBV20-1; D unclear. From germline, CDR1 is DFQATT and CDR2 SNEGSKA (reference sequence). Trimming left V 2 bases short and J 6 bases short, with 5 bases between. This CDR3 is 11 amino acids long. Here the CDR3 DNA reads TGCAGTGCTAGATTACTCAATGAGCAGTTCTTC. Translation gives CSARLLNEQFF.

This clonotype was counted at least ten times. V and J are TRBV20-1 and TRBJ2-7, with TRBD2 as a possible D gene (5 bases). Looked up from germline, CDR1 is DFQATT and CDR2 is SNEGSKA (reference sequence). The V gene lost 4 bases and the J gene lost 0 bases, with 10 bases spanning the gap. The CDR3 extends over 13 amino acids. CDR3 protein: CSATTGSSYEQYF. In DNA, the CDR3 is TGCAGTGCTACCACGGGGAGCTCCTACGAGCAGTACTTC.

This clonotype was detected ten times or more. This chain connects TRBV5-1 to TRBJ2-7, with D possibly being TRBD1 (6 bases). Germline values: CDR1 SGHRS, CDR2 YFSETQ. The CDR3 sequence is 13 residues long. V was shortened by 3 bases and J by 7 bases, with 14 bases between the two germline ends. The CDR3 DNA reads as TGCGCCAGCAGCTCAGAGGGGGAGCGAGAGCAGTACGTC. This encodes CASSSEGEREQYV.

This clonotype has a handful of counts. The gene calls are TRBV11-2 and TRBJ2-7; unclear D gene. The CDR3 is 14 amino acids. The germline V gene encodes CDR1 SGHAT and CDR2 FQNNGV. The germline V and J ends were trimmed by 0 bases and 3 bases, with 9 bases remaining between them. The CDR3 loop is CASSLDPTGYEQYF. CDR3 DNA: TGTGCCAGCAGCTTAGATCCGACTGGCTACGAGCAGTACTTC.

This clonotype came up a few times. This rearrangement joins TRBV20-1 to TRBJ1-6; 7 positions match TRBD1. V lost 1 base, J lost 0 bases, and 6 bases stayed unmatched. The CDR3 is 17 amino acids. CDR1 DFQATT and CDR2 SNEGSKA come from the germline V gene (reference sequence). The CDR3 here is CSARGADRVSYNSPLHF. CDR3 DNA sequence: TGCAGTGCTAGAGGGGCCGACAGGGTCTCCTATAATTCACCCCTCCACTTT.

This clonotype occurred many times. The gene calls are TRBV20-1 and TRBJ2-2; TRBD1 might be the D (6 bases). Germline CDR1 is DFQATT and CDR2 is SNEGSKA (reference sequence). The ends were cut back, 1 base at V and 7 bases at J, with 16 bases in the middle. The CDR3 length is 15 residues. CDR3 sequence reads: CSARAFRGGGGELFF. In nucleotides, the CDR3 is TGCAGTGCTAGAGCCTTTCGAGGGGGTGGCGGGGAGCTGTTTTTT.

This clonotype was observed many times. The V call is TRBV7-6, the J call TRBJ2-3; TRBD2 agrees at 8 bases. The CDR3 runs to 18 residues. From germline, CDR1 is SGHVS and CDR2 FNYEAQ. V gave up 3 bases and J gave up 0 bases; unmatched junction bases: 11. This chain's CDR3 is CASSFLGGALSSTDTQYF. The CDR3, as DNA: TGTGCCAGCAGCTTCCTCGGGGGGGCCCTCTCCAGCACAGATACGCAGTATTTT.

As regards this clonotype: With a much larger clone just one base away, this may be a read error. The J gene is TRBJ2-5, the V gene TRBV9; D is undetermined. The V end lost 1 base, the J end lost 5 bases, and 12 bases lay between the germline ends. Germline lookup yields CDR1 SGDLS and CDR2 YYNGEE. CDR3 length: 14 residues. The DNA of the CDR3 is TGTGCCAGCAGCGTAACGACTCCGACGGAGACCCAGTACTTC. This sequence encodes CASSVTTPTETQYF.

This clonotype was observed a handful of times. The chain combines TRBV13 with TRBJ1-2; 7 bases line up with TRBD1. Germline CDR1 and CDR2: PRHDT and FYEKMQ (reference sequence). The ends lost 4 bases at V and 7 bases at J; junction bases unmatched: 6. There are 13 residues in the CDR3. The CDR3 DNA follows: TGTGCCAGCAGCTCTTCAGGGGGGGGTGGCTACACCTTC. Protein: CASSSSGGGGYTF.

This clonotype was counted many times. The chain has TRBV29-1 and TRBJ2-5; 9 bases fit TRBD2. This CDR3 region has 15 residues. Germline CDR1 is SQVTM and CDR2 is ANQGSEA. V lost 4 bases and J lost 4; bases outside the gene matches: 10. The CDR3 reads CSVVLERGVGETQYF. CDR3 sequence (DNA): TGCAGCGTTGTTCTTGAGCGGGGGGTGGGAGAGACCCAGTACTTC.

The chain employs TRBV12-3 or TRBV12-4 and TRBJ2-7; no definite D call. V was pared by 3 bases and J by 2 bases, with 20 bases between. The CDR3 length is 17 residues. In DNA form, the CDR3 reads TGTGCCAGCAGTTTTGGTCCCGGTAGGGAACGACCCTACGAGCAGTACTTC. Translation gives CASSFGPGRERPYEQYF.